The rows below give T cell receptor beta chains drawn from one sample of a study of blood T cells in healthy people across ages. TCRdb analysed the 5' RACE reads with MiXCR anew, one entry per CDR3 protein. The table has approximately 1.5 million distinct CDR3 sequences, about 35% seen once; the top ten hold approximately 10%. Source material: blood. These receptors all stem from a woman aged 25 to 39 in good health. Each CDR3 is given without its conserved first and last residue. Fields, in order: V gene, CDR3 length, J gene, clone size, CDR3 protein. Some rows have no size entry. The others give once, few or many, or a class for an expanded clone.

TRBV27	10	TRBJ2-1	NA	ASSQVATLQF
TRBV14	13	TRBJ2-1	once	ASSPWSGGYNEQF
TRBV7-6	13	TRBJ2-7	few	ASSLLTDSSYEQY
TRBV7-2	12	TRBJ2-1	few	ASSFTSGHNEQF
TRBV5-6	14	TRBJ2-1	NA	ASSFWGSLGLDEQF
TRBV28	10	TRBJ1-2	NA	AAKAVDYGYT
TRBV9	15	TRBJ2-2	NA	ASSVGPGLARTGELF
TRBV7-9	10	TRBJ2-5	few	ASRRDVETQY
TRBV6-6	10	TRBJ2-7	many	ASGSIYYEQY
TRBV9	14	TRBJ2-1	NA	ASSVGTSGRNNEQF
TRBV5-6	12	TRBJ2-1	NA	ASSPGTGFDEQF
TRBV5-1	14	TRBJ2-7	few	ASSFPQDGPSYEQY
TRBV7-3	12	TRBJ2-3	NA	ASSLTQGGGTQY
TRBV27	13	NA	NA	ASSPYSGLSYEQY
TRBV20-1	11	TRBJ2-5	few	SARVSGVETQY
TRBV5-6	13	TRBJ2-1	many	ASGGEAGSYNEQF
TRBV21-1	12	TRBJ2-5	few	ASTRQGCRETQY
TRBV6-1	14	TRBJ2-1	few	ASSPSGAAISNEQF
TRBV19	12	TRBJ2-1	NA	ASRITVTGNEQF
TRBV6-5	13	TRBJ2-3	NA	ASRRISPSTDTQY